This T cell receptor beta chain appears in the sequencing data of a study of CD8 T cells in Susac syndrome. About the study: When their blood was taken, the Susac syndrome patients had either not yet had any therapy, were taking corticosteroids, or were taking intravenous immunoglobulin alone. Study-wide results and caveats: Across the total CD8+ repertoires, approximately 17 Susac-specific public clones were found. The CD8+ TEMRA repertoires yielded a few such clones.

TEMRA cells were enriched by FACS, and CD4+ and CD8+ T cells were negatively isolated. Reverse transcription of 0.5 to 1 ug RNA was performed with random hexamers. The immunoSEQ assay covered 54 Vbeta and 13 Jbeta segments for CDR3. Each CDR3 protein gets one entry after TCRdb re-called the immunoSEQ multiplex PCR reads with MiXCR. The data contain around 150,000 distinct CDR3 sequences, approximately 95% of them singletons. In germline, CDR1 is SGHNT, CDR2 YYREEE (reference sequence). After removal of 1 base from V and 7 bases from J, the junction contained 2 bases not matched to a gene. The CDR3 length is 12 residues. Comment on this clonotype: Its antigen is as yet unknown.

The chain links TRBV5-4 to TRBJ2-7, with 7 bases that match TRBD1. What was sequenced was CD8+ T cells from PBMCs. The source is a human donor with Susac syndrome. CDR3 nucleotide sequence: TGTGCCAGCAGCTTGACAGGGGTTGAGCAGTACTTC. Its translation is CASSLTGVEQYF.